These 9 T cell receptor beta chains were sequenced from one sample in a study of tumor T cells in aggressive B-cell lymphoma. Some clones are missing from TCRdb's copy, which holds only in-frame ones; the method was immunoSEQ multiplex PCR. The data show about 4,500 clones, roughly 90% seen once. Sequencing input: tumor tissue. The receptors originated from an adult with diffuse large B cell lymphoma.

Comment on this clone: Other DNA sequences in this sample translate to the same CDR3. CDR3 region: CASSGEGGVSYNSPLHF. In DNA, the CDR3 is TGTGCCAGCAGCGGAGAGGGAGGGGTCTCCTATAATTCACCCCTCCACTTT. The chain uses TRBV11-2 and TRBJ1-6; a weak D match, TRBD1 (5 bases). V was pared by 5 bases and J by 0 bases, with 14 bases between. The CDR3 has 17 residues. Germline assignment: CDR1 SGHAT and CDR2 FQNNGV.

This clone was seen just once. Here the CDR3 reads CASSLNYEQYF. As DNA, the CDR3 is TGTGCCAGCAGTCTCAACTACGAGCAGTACTTC. This chain connects TRBV7-9 to TRBJ2-5; D ambiguous. The J call could be wrong; TRBJ2-7 is a better fit for the DNA end. Looked up from germline, CDR1 is SEHNR and CDR2 is FQNEAQ (reference sequence). The CDR3 is 11 amino acids.

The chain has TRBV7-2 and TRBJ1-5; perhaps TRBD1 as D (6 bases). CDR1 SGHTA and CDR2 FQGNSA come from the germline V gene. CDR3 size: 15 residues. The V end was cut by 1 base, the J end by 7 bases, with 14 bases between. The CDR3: CASSLVARGIQPQHF. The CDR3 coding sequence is TGTGCCAGCAGCTTAGTTGCCAGGGGAATCCAGCCCCAGCATTTT.

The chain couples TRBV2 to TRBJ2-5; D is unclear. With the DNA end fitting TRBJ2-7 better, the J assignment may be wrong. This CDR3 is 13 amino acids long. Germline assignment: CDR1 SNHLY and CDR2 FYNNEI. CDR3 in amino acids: CASSEFAVYEQYF. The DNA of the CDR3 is TGTGCCAGCAGTGAATTTGCTGTCTACGAGCAGTACTTC.

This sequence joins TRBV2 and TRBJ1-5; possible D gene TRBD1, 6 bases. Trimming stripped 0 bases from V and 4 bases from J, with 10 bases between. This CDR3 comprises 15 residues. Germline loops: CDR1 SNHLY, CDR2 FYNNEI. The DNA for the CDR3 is TGTGCCAGCAGTGAAGCCAGGGGCGCTAATCAGCCCCAGCATTTT. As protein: CASSEARGANQPQHF. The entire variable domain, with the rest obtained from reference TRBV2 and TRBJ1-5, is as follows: EPEVTQTPSHQVTQMGQEVILRCVPISNHLYFYWYRQILGQKVEFLVSFYNNEISEKSEIFDDQFSVERPDGSNFTLKIRSTKLEDSAMYFCASSEARGANQPQHFGDGTRLSIL.

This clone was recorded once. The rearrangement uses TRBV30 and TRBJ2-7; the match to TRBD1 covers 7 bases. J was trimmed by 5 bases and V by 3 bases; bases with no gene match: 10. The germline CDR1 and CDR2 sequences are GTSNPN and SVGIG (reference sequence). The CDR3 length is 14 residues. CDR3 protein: CAWSPGTANHEQYF. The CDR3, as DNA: TGTGCCTGGAGCCCCGGGACAGCGAACCACGAGCAGTACTTC.

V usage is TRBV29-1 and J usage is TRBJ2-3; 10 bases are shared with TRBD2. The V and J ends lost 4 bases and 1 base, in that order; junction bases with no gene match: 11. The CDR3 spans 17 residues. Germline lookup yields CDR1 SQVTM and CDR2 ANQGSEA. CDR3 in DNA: TGCAGCGTTGGAGGGGATTTGCTAGCGGGGGGCACAGATACGCAGTATTTT. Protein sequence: CSVGGDLLAGGTDTQYF.

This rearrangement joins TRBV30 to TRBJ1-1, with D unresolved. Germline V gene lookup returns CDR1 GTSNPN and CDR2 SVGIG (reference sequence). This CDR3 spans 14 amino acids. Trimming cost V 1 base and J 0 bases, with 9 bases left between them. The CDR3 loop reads CAWSAGLLNTEAFF. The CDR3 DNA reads TGTGCCTGGAGTGCCGGGTTATTGAACACTGAAGCTTTCTTT.

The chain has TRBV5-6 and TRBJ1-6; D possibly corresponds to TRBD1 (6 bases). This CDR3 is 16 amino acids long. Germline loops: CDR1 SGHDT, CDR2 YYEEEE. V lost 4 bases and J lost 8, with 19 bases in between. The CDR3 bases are TGTGCCAGCAGCCTGCGGACAGCGGGGAAGTATTCACCCCTCCACTTT. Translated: CASSLRTAGKYSPLHF.